The source of this T cell receptor (beta chain) is a study of cytomegalovirus exposure and HLA in healthy donors. General study points: Excluded were some V segments that proved indistinguishable, including TRBV6-2 and TRBV6-3. Many donors shared some public TCRs, even though most TCR sequences were rare. In vitro experiments confirmed that three CMV-associated chains were specific for CMV antigens. Clonal expansion, a later analysis showed, was greater in HLA-associated TCR beta chains than in equally common others.

This CDR3 has 19 amino acids. The V gene's germline CDR1 is MDHEN and CDR2 SYDVKM. The V and J ends lost 6 bases and 2 bases respectively, with 28 bases between them. To note about this clone: What it binds is not known.

Primers: 60 Vbeta forward and 13 Jbeta reverse. Sequencing was performed with immunoSEQ multiplex PCR; in TCRdb, only in-frame clones are kept and a portion is missing. This table has approximately 78,000 clones, approximately 84% appearing once. Sequencing used PBMCs. The chain links TRBV28 to TRBJ1-1; D gene ambiguous. The clonotype originates from a woman in her forties or fifties in good health and CMV-seronegative. CDR3 nucleotide sequence: TGTGCCAGCAGCTTCAGTACTAGCGGCCTGTTAGTAGGAAACACTGAAGCTTTCTTT. Translation gives CASSFSTSGLLVGNTEAFF.